These 18 T cell receptor beta chains originate from one sample sequenced in a study of intratumoral heterogeneity in liver cancer. This table comes from immunoSEQ multiplex PCR, and its TCRdb copy is limited to in-frame clones, with some not included. In the table there are about 6,200 clones, about 72% of which are singletons. Tumour samples came from separate, distinct regions of the hepatocellular carcinoma nodule. The input for sequencing was tumor tissue, taken before any cancer treatment. All receptors come from a woman in her 70s with hepatocellular carcinoma.

A remark on this clone: At one end the junction does not follow the germline gene, possibly because of a read error. This rearrangement joins TRBV28 to TRBJ1-6; D is possibly TRBD1 (5 bases). The CDR3 is 15 amino acids. CDR1 is MDHEN, CDR2 SYDVKM, per germline. The CDR3 nucleotides read TGTGCCAGCAGTACGGGACCCGGAAATAATTTACCCCTCCACTTT. This gives the protein CASSTGPGNNLPLHF. The full variable domain, with the rest looked up from reference TRBV28 and TRBJ1-6, is DVKVTQSSRYLVKRTGEKVFLECVQDMDHENMFWYRQDPGLGLRLIYFSYDVKMKEKGDIPEGYSVSREKKERFSLILESASTNQTSMYLCASSTGPGNNLPLHFGNGTRLTVT.

The V and J genes are TRBV28 and TRBJ1-3, with 7 positions matching TRBD1. The junction had 6 bases not matched to a gene; V was cut back by 10 bases and J by 3 bases. The CDR3 spans 13 residues. The germline V gene encodes CDR1 MDHEN and CDR2 SYDVKM. The CDR3 region has the DNA TGTGCCAACACGGGACAGTTTGGAAACACCATATATTTT. Translated: CANTGQFGNTIYF.

The CDR3 nucleotides read TGTGCCACCAGTGATCGGGGGGTCGGGGAGCTGTTTTTT. This sequence encodes CATSDRGVGELFF. This chain links TRBV24-1 with TRBJ2-2, with 7 nucleotides matching TRBD2. The germline V gene has CDR1 KGHDR and CDR2 SFDVKD. The length of the CDR3 is 13 residues. After removal of 3 bases from V and 7 bases from J, the junction contained 1 base not matched to a gene.

V is TRBV12-3 or TRBV12-4 and J is TRBJ1-2, with D possibly matching TRBD1 (5 bases). Trimming pared 3 bases from V and 8 bases from J, leaving 10 bases between. The CDR3 is 12 residues long. The CDR3 loop reads CASSFAGRGYTF. The CDR3 coding sequence is TGTGCCAGCAGTTTCGCGGGGCGCGGCTACACCTTC.

The chain recombines TRBV5-1 with TRBJ2-3, with D possibly being TRBD2 (6 bases). The CDR3 contains 18 residues. Germline V gene data show CDR1 as SGHRS and CDR2 as YFSETQ. The V gene lost 0 bases and the J gene lost 6 bases, with 23 bases spanning the gap. CDR3 in amino acids: CASSLGVGGTRLIDTQYF. CDR3 nucleotide sequence: TGCGCCAGCAGCTTGGGGGTCGGCGGGACCAGGCTTATTGATACGCAGTATTTT.

The V gene is TRBV5-4, the J gene TRBJ2-5; no definite D call. The CDR3 runs to 16 residues. V was pared by 4 bases and J by 0 bases, with 16 bases between. Per the germline V gene, CDR1 is SGHNT and CDR2 is YYREEE (reference sequence). The CDR3 coding sequence is TGTGCCAGCAGCCGCTATGGAGCAGGTAACCAAGAGACCCAGTACTTC. This encodes CASSRYGAGNQETQYF.

CDR3 coding DNA: TGTGCCAGCAGTACAACTTTGGGGAACTGGGCCAACGTCCTGACTTTC. Encoded protein: CASSTTLGNWANVLTF. The chain is built from TRBV28 and TRBJ2-6, with no clear D. The germline V gene has CDR1 MDHEN and CDR2 SYDVKM. V lost 5 bases, J lost 5 bases, and 16 bases lay in between. The CDR3 loop spans 16 amino acids.

The genes are TRBV5-6 and TRBJ2-5; the match to TRBD1 covers 7 bases. With V trimmed by 1 base and J by 2 bases, 5 bases remained unmatched. Per the germline V gene, CDR1 is SGHDT and CDR2 is YYEEEE. The CDR3 contains 15 residues. The CDR3 sequence: CASSLTGVWQETQYF. The CDR3 coding sequence is TGTGCCAGCAGCTTGACAGGGGTTTGGCAAGAGACCCAGTACTTC.

The chain combines TRBV6-5 with TRBJ2-1; D not certain. With 5 bases removed from V and 6 bases from J, the gap between germline ends came to 14 bases. Germline CDR1 MNHEY, CDR2 SVGAGI. The CDR3 contains 14 residues. CDR3 residues: CASSPMALPNEQFF. The CDR3 DNA follows: TGTGCCAGCAGTCCAATGGCCCTCCCCAATGAGCAGTTCTTC.

The V gene is TRBV29-1, the J gene TRBJ1-5; tentatively, D is TRBD1 (5 bases). The CDR3 length is 13 residues. V gave up 5 bases and J gave up 4 bases, with 12 bases separating them. CDR1 and CDR2 (germline): SQVTM, ANQGSEA. The CDR3 nucleotides read TGCAGCGTTAAGGGGCAACCTAATCAGCCCCAGCATTTT. It is translated as CSVKGQPNQPQHF. The variable domain in full, completed from reference TRBV29-1 and TRBJ1-5, reads SAVISQKPSRDICQRGTSLTIQCQVDSQVTMMFWYRQQPGQSLTLIATANQGSEATYESGFVIDKFPISRPNLTFSTLTVSNMSPEDSSIYLCSVKGQPNQPQHFGDGTRLSIL.

This chain connects TRBV29-1 to TRBJ2-7; 8 bases fit TRBD2. Trimming removed 3 bases from V and 5 bases from J; junction bases left unmatched: 6. This CDR3 has 13 residues. Germline values: CDR1 SQVTM, CDR2 ANQGSEA. DNA for the CDR3: TGCAGCGTTGATTTTGCGGGAGGTAACGAGCAGTACTTC. Translating gives CSVDFAGGNEQYF.

The CDR3 spells CASSVQGGGRAYEQFF. CDR3 nucleotide sequence: TGTGCCAGCAGTGTACAAGGGGGCGGGAGGGCATATGAGCAGTTCTTC. This chain joins TRBV6-1 and TRBJ2-1; 9 bases map to TRBD2. The CDR3 has 16 amino acids. V lost 4 bases and J lost 8; bases outside the gene matches: 12. In germline, CDR1 is MNHNS, CDR2 SASEGT.

The rearrangement uses TRBV28 and TRBJ1-2; D is perhaps TRBD1 (6 bases). The V gene's germline CDR1 is MDHEN and CDR2 SYDVKM. CDR3 length: 15 amino acids. With 3 bases removed from V and 8 bases from J, the gap between germline ends came to 19 bases. The CDR3 DNA reads TGTGCCAGCAGTTTCCGCCAGGGGACCATGAAGGGCTACACCTTC. Translating it yields CASSFRQGTMKGYTF.

The chain recombines TRBV30 with TRBJ1-4, with D uncertain. The length of the CDR3 is 11 residues. V dropped 0 bases and J dropped 6 bases, with 2 bases sitting between them. In germline, CDR1 is GTSNPN, CDR2 SVGIG (reference sequence). The CDR3 protein is CAWSVYEKLFF. The CDR3 coding sequence is TGTGCCTGGAGTGTATATGAAAAACTGTTTTTT.

V usage is TRBV6-2 or TRBV6-3 and J usage is TRBJ1-1; the D gene is possibly TRBD1 (5 bases). Germline values: CDR1 MNHEY, CDR2 SVGEGT. The CDR3 loop spans 13 amino acids. The V and J ends lost 5 bases and 11 bases respectively, with 18 bases between them. The CDR3 region has the DNA TGTGCCAGCAGTCCCTGGACCCCGACAGCGGCTTTCTTT. Protein product: CASSPWTPTAAFF.

The chain couples TRBV2 to TRBJ2-7, with D tentatively TRBD1 (5 bases). Germline values: CDR1 SNHLY, CDR2 FYNNEI. V lost 6 bases and J lost 4, with 13 bases in between. The CDR3 length is 13 residues. The CDR3 DNA sequence: TGTGCCAGCAGGGACAATGGAAGATACGAGCAGTACTTC. Residues: CASRDNGRYEQYF.

The V gene is TRBV6-6, the J gene TRBJ2-7; D call uncertain. Deletions cut 4 bases from V and 2 bases from J, with 9 bases between. The CDR3 is 13 residues long. The V gene's germline CDR1 is MNHNY and CDR2 SVGAGI (reference sequence). This CDR3 reads CASSSHLTYEQYF. The CDR3 region has the DNA TGTGCCAGCAGTTCTCACCTAACCTACGAGCAGTACTTC.

By its share, this clone is large. CDR3: CASSPRERMPGEQYF. CDR3 sequence (DNA): TGTGCCAGCAGCCCGCGGGAGCGTATGCCAGGCGAGCAGTACTTC. V is TRBV5-4 and J is TRBJ2-7; 7 nucleotides match TRBD2. The CDR3 extends over 15 amino acids. With V trimmed by 4 bases and J by 6 bases, 13 bases remained unmatched. In germline, CDR1 is SGHNT, CDR2 YYREEE (reference sequence).